This T cell receptor (beta chain) was recorded in a study of beta chain features in type 1 diabetes. Findings and limits, study-wide: Within each of all four CD4+ subsets, Type 1 diabetes patients had TCRB CDR3s that were moderately but significantly shorter. Patients' naive, central memory and Treg TCRB repertoires seemed closer to one another than those of healthy donors.

This clone was detected a few times. The target antigen is unknown. Sequenced material consisted of expressed TCRB transcripts (all of the isolated RNA was reverse transcribed). Here immunoSEQ multiplex PCR was the method, and the copy in TCRdb shows in-frame clones only, minus some. The sample contains more than 100,000 clones, 9% of which appear only once. The origin of this receptor is a man aged 30-40 years with type 1 diabetes. What was sequenced was central memory CD4+ T cells from blood.

The CDR3 reads CASSLQPVDLHEQYF. In nucleotides, the CDR3 is TGTGCCAGCAGTCTTCAACCGGTTGATCTTCACGAGCAGTACTTC. This rearrangement joins TRBV28 to TRBJ2-7; no reliable D call. The length of the CDR3 is 15 residues. V lost 5 bases, J lost 5 bases, and 19 bases lay in between. Germline V lookup: CDR1 MDHEN, CDR2 SYDVKM. Supplemented by reference TRBV28 and TRBJ2-7, the full variable domain reads DVKVTQSSRYLVKRTGEKVFLECVQDMDHENMFWYRQDPGLGLRLIYFSYDVKMKEKGDIPEGYSVSREKKERFSLILESASTNQTSMYLCASSLQPVDLHEQYFGPGTRLTVT.